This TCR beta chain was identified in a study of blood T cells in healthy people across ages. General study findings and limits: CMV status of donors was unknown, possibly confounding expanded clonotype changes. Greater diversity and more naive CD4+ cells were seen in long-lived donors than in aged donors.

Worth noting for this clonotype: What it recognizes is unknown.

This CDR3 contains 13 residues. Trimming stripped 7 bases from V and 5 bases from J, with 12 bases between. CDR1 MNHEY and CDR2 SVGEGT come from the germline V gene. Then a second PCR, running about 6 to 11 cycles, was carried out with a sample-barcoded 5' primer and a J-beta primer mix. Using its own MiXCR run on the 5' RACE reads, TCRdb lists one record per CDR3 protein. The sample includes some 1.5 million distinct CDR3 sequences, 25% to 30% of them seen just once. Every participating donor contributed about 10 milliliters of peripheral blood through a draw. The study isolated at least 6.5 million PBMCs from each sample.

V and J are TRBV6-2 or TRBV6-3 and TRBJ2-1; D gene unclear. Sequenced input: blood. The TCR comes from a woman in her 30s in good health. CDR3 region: CASTVTRNNEQFF. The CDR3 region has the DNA TGTGCCAGCACCGTGACTCGGAACAATGAGCAGTTCTTC.